This section outlines one T cell receptor (beta chain) sequence together with its context. No cognate antigen has been identified for it. The input lacks base qualities; no much larger clone sits a single base away. The data stem from a study of OX40 agonist ivuxolimab in advanced cancers. Study-wide context: The costimulatory receptor OX40 (CD134) was targeted by ivuxolimab, a fully human IgG2 agonistic monoclonal antibody. In the dose-escalation cohort, approximately 82% of patients were male, and the mean age was around 60 years with a range of roughly 20 to 85. Peripheral TCRbeta sequencing was intended to test whether TCR sequence diversity was altered and clonal T-cell expansion was caused by ivuxolimab. Prior anti-PD-1, anti-PD-L1 or anti-CTLA-4 therapy was permitted, and checkpoint inhibitors had been received by about 44% of dose-escalation patients. Of the roughly 51 patients in dose escalation, about 20 had hepatocellular carcinoma, some 15 had melanoma, 9 had renal cell carcinoma and 9 had head and neck cancer. Partial responses occurred in three dose-escalation patients, of whom one had hepatocellular carcinoma and two had cutaneous melanoma. Intravenous ivuxolimab was administered to patients every 2 weeks at six dose levels: 0.01, 0.1, 0.3, 1.5, 3 and 10 mg/kg. The paper reports the monotherapy dose-escalation portion (N of about 52 patients) of the phase I ivuxolimab trial. Overall results and qualifications from the work: The antigen specificity of the clonally expanded peripheral T cells was not determined. In the 0.1-3.0 mg/kg groups, partial responders were among the patients with the lowest normalized peripheral clonal expansion, particularly in CD8+ T cells. Low levels of normalized T-cell clonal expansion were also shown by some nonresponding patients. At doses of 0.1 to 3.0 mg/kg, clonal expansion of both CD4+ and CD8+ blood T cells was observed from baseline to week 6. After ivuxolimab, more expanded clones were found on average in CD8+ T cells than in CD4+ T cells.

In the germline V gene, CDR1 corresponds to SGHRS and CDR2 to YFSETQ. Between the V and J ends, shortened by 2 bases and 1 base respectively, the junction contains 15 bases. Counted from cysteine to phenylalanine, this CDR3 has 16 amino acids. Only CDR3 DNA is held: 48 bases, read in frame from base 1. Genomic DNA was isolated from the sorted cells so that the TCRbeta CDR3 region could be sequenced. The immunoSEQ Assay was used for sequencing of TCRbeta CDR3 regions. TCRdb provides this immuneACCESS table in a form limited to in-frame rearrangements. Some clones are lacking; in checked studies, under half of them reflect an unresolved V gene, and why the rest are absent is not known. This sample gives more than 75,000 clones in total; around four fifths of them show up just once. The top ten hold 6.5% to 8% of the sample. Patients with a history of autoimmune disease or receiving systemic immunosuppression were excluded from the trial. In every dose cohort, peripheral blood was drawn for TCR sequencing at baseline, cycle 4 day 1, and cycle 7 day 1. Samples were obtained from an open-label, multicenter, first-in-human phase I dose-escalation trial of ivuxolimab. Adults with locally advanced or metastatic head and neck squamous cell, hepatocellular, melanoma or renal cell carcinoma were enrolled in the trial. Before TCR sequencing, CD4+ and CD8+ T cells were separately sorted from peripheral blood.

The sequence links TRBV5-1 to TRBJ1-2; TRBD1 is a weak D gene call, 5 bases matching. The clonotype originates from an adult with an advanced solid tumor such as melanoma, head and neck, liver or kidney cancer. The sample consisted of CD4+ or CD8+ T cells sorted from blood, taken in a trial of the OX40 agonist ivuxolimab. The nucleotides are TGCGCCAGCAGCTTAGACGTGACAGAGGATAACTATGGCTACACCTTC. Its protein product is CASSLDVTEDNYGYTF.